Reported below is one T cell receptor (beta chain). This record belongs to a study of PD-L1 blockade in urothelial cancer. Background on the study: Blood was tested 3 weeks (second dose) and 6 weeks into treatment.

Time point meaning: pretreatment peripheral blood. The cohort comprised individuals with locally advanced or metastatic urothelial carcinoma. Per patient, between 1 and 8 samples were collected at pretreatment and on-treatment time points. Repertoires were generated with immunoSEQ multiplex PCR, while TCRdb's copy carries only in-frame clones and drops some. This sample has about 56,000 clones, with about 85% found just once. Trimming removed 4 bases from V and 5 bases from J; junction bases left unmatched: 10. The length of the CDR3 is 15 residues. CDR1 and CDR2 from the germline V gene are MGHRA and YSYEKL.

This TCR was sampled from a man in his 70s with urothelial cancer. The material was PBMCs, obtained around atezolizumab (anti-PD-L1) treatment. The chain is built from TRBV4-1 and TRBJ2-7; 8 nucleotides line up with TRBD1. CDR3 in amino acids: CASSLFGTGGHEQYF. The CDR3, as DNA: TGCGCCAGCAGCCTCTTTGGGACAGGAGGACACGAGCAGTACTTC.